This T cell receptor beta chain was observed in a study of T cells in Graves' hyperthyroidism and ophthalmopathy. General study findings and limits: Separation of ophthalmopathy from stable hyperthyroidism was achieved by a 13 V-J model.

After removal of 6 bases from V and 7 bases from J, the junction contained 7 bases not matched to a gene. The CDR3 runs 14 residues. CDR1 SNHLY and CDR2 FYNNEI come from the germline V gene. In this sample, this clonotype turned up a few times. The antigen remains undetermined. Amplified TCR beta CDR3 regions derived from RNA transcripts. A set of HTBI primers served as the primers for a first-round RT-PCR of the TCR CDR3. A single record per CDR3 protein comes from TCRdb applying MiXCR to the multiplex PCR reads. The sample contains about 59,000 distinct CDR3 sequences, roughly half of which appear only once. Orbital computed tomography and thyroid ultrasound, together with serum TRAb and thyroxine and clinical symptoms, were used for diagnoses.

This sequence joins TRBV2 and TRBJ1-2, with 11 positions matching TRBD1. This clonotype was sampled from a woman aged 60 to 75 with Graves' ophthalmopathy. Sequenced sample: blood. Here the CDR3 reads CASSVGQGGSGYTF. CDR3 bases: TGTGCCAGCAGCGTGGGACAGGGGGGGAGTGGCTACACCTTC. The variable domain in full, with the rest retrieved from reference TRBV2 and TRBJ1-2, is EPEVTQTPSHQVTQMGQEVILRCVPISNHLYFYWYRQILGQKVEFLVSFYNNEISEKSEIFDDQFSVERPDGSNFTLKIRSTKLEDSAMYFCASSVGQGGSGYTFGSGTRLTVV.